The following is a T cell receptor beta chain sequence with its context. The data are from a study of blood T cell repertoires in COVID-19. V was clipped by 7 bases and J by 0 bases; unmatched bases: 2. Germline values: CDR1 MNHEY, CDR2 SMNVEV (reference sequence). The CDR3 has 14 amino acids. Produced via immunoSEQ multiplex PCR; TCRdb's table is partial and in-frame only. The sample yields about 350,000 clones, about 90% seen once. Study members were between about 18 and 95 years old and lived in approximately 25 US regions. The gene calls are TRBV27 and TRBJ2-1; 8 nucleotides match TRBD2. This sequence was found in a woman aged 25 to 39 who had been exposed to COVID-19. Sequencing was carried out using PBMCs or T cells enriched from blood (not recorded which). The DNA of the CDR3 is TGTGCCAGCACCGCGGGGGGCTCCTACAATGAGCAGTTCTTC. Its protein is CASTAGGSYNEQFF.